Following are 23 T cell receptor beta chains from one sample sequenced in a study of blood T cell repertoires in COVID-19. Assay: immunoSEQ multiplex PCR; the TCRdb copy retains only in-frame clones and omits some. The sample records 89,000 or so clones, 70% to 90% being singletons. The sample comprised peripheral blood. The receptors derive from a human donor in a cohort sampled during active COVID-19.

The CDR3, as DNA: TGTGCCATCAGTGAGTCGGAGGTGGACAGGGAGGCAGATACGCAGTATTTT. Translating gives CAISESEVDREADTQYF. V gene TRBV10-3 combines with J gene TRBJ2-3; 8 bases are a match to TRBD1. The V segment lost 0 bases and the J segment 4 bases; nucleotides outside the gene matches: 9. The CDR3 sequence is 17 residues long. The germline V gene has CDR1 ENHRY and CDR2 SYGVKD.

The chain has TRBV2 and TRBJ2-7; 8 nucleotides line up with TRBD1. The CDR3 has 15 residues. V shed 6 bases and J 6 bases; nucleotides not matched to a gene: 13. Germline CDR1 SNHLY, CDR2 FYNNEI. CDR3: CASRVDRGKMSEQYF. The CDR3 DNA reads as TGTGCCAGCAGAGTTGACAGGGGAAAGATGTCCGAGCAGTACTTC.

The chain links TRBV6-5 to TRBJ2-7, with D perhaps TRBD1 (5 bases). The CDR3 contains 15 residues. Germline V gene sequence: CDR1 MNHEY, CDR2 SVGAGI. V lost 2 bases to trimming and J lost 2 bases, with 13 bases between them. The CDR3 region has the DNA TGTGCCAGCAGTTACGCGCCCGAAGGGGCCTACGAGCAGTACTTC. Translating it yields CASSYAPEGAYEQYF.

This chain links TRBV15 with TRBJ1-2; 8 nucleotides align to TRBD1. The CDR3 spans 13 residues. Trimming took 8 bases from V and 8 from J; bases not matched to a gene: 10. Germline V CDR1 and CDR2: LNHNV, YYDKDF (reference sequence). The DNA for the CDR3 is TGTGCCACCCGTCCGGACAGGGTAGGGGGCTACACCTTC. This encodes CATRPDRVGGYTF.

This chain uses TRBV23-1 with TRBJ1-3; maybe TRBD1 (6 bases). TRBV23-1 is placed among ORFs of uncertain function. The CDR3 totals 17 residues. V was cut by 8 bases and J by 4 bases, with 24 bases left in between. This CDR3 is CASGRQAPLELGNTIYF. For the CDR3, the DNA is TGCGCCAGCGGACGACAGGCACCCTTGGAGCTGGGAAACACCATATATTTT.

A single count supports this clone. Here the CDR3 DNA reads TGTGCCAGTAGTTGGGGGACAGGCCGCGTATCTGGGGCCAACGTCCTGACTTTC. Translated, it gives CASSWGTGRVSGANVLTF. J is TRBJ2-6 and V is TRBV19, with 8 bases fitting TRBD1. The ends lost 5 bases at V and 1 base at J; junction bases unmatched: 10. Germline V gene data show CDR1 as LNHDA and CDR2 as SQIVND (reference sequence). This CDR3 comprises 18 residues.

V gene TRBV4-1 combines with J gene TRBJ2-7; the match to TRBD2 covers 14 bases. CDR3 length: 17 amino acids. The germline gives CDR1 MGHRA, CDR2 YSYEKL. V was pared by 4 bases and J by 6 bases, with 11 bases of the junction left unmatched. The CDR3 DNA reads as TGCGCCAGCAGCCCGACCCTGACTAGCGGGAGGGTGGGCGAGCAGTACTTC. It encodes CASSPTLTSGRVGEQYF.

This sequence joins TRBV11-2 and TRBJ2-3; D call uncertain. Germline assignment: CDR1 SGHAT and CDR2 FQNNGV. V lost 5 bases and J 2 bases, leaving 11 bases between the germline ends. This CDR3 spans 14 amino acids. The chain's CDR3 is CASSPGSVTDTQYF. CDR3 nucleotide sequence: TGTGCCAGCAGCCCCGGGTCCGTCACAGATACGCAGTATTTT. The full variable domain, rest sourced from reference TRBV11-2 and TRBJ2-3, is EAGVAQSPRYKIIEKRQSVAFWCNPISGHATLYWYQQILGQGPKLLIQFQNNGVVDDSQLPKDRFSAERLKGVDSTLKIQPAKLEDSAVYLCASSPGSVTDTQYFGPGTRLTVL.

The gene calls are TRBV6-5 and TRBJ2-1; TRBD2 is a possible D gene (5 bases). Germline V gene data show CDR1 as MNHEY and CDR2 as SVGAGI. V was cut by 5 bases and J by 12 bases, with 14 bases left in between. This CDR3 region has 12 residues. CDR3 nucleotide sequence: TGTGCCAGCAGTCTAAGCGGCGGAGGGCAGTTCTTC. This encodes CASSLSGGGQFF.

The chain couples TRBV5-6 to TRBJ2-5, with D possibly being TRBD2 (6 bases). The CDR3 has 16 residues. The V end lost 0 bases, the J end lost 0 bases, and 12 bases lay between the germline ends. The germline V gene has CDR1 SGHDT and CDR2 YYEEEE. The CDR3 loop is CASSLAAGGYQETQYF. CDR3 nucleotides: TGTGCCAGCAGCTTGGCAGCGGGCGGGTACCAAGAGACCCAGTACTTC.

This clone showed up just a few times. This chain uses TRBV19 with TRBJ2-7; D is ambiguous. The V gene's germline CDR1 is LNHDA and CDR2 SQIVND (reference sequence). The CDR3 runs to 13 residues. The V and J ends lost 8 bases and 1 base respectively, with 12 bases between them. CDR3 residues: CASRSPPSYEQYF. CDR3 in DNA: TGTGCCAGTCGGAGCCCACCATCCTACGAGCAGTACTTC. Based on the CDR3 plus reference TRBV19 and TRBJ2-7, the full variable domain is DGGITQSPKYLFRKEGQNVTLSCEQNLNHDAMYWYRQDPGQGLRLIYYSQIVNDFQKGDIAEGYSVSREKKESFPLTVTSAQKNPTAFYLCASRSPPSYEQYFGPGTRLTVT.

This chain uses TRBV6-5 with TRBJ1-1, with a weak D call TRBD1 (6 bases). V dropped 8 bases and J dropped 3 bases, with 10 bases sitting between them. CDR3 length equals 12 residues. Germline loops: CDR1 MNHEY, CDR2 SVGAGI. The CDR3 spells CASGRGDTEAFF. The CDR3 nucleotides read TGTGCCAGCGGCAGGGGTGACACTGAAGCTTTCTTT.

V is TRBV9 and J is TRBJ2-1; D gene ambiguous. The germline V and J ends were trimmed by 4 bases and 0 bases, with 17 bases remaining between them. CDR1 SGDLS and CDR2 YYNGEE come from the germline V gene. This CDR3 is built from 17 residues. The CDR3 loop is CASSPRQYVGSYNEQFF. The CDR3 DNA follows: TGTGCCAGCAGCCCCAGACAATATGTGGGCTCCTACAATGAGCAGTTCTTC.

The rearrangement joins TRBV28 to TRBJ1-1; a possible D gene is TRBD1 (6 bases). Between the trimmed V and J ends, which lost 6 bases and 11 bases, there was a span of 16 bases. The germline gives CDR1 MDHEN, CDR2 SYDVKM. The CDR3 sequence is 12 residues long. The CDR3 sequence: CASSLVGRGAFF. The CDR3 coding sequence is TGTGCCAGCAGCCTGGTGGGCAGGGGCGCTTTCTTT.

The rearrangement joins TRBV2 to TRBJ2-7; 13 nucleotides match TRBD2. CDR3 size: 14 residues. In germline, CDR1 is SNHLY, CDR2 FYNNEI. The ends lost 6 bases at V and 3 bases at J; junction bases unmatched: 2. The CDR3 DNA reads TGTGCCAGCAGCCGGACTAGCGGGGGCTACGAGCAGTACTTC. This sequence encodes CASSRTSGGYEQYF.

The chain is built from TRBV9 and TRBJ2-1; D perhaps matches TRBD1 (6 bases). This CDR3 region has 15 residues. The germline V gene has CDR1 SGDLS and CDR2 YYNGEE. Trimming removed 4 bases at V and 9 bases at J, with 20 bases between. The CDR3 spells CASSLKGDHTLEQFF. CDR3 DNA sequence: TGTGCCAGCAGCCTAAAGGGGGACCACACCCTTGAGCAGTTCTTC.

This clone came up once. The chain has TRBV6-4 and TRBJ1-2, with 10 positions matching TRBD1. The CDR3 totals 15 residues. CDR1 is MRHNA and CDR2 is SNTAGT in the germline V gene. J lost 4 bases, V lost 4 bases, and 6 bases had no gene match. CDR3 loop: CASSAGQGGVYGYTF. The CDR3 region has the DNA TGTGCCAGCAGTGCCGGACAGGGGGGGGTCTATGGCTACACCTTC.

The CDR3 DNA sequence: TGTGCCAGCAGCGTGGACAGGGACTACATTCAGTACTTC. Translated, it gives CASSVDRDYIQYF. V and J are TRBV2 and TRBJ2-4, with 8 bases lining up with TRBD1. The ends lost 6 bases at V and 8 bases at J; junction bases unmatched: 6. This CDR3 is 13 amino acids long. Looked up from germline, CDR1 is SNHLY and CDR2 is FYNNEI.

The gene calls are TRBV5-1 and TRBJ2-6, with 10 bases lining up with TRBD1. With 4 bases clipped from V and 0 bases from J, the junction kept 7 bases outside the gene matches. The CDR3 runs to 18 residues. Germline V gene lookup returns CDR1 SGHRS and CDR2 YFSETQ. CDR3 protein: CASSPARTGGSGANVLTF. DNA of the CDR3: TGCGCCAGCAGCCCGGCCAGGACAGGGGGCTCTGGGGCCAACGTCCTGACTTTC.

This chain connects TRBV20-1 to TRBJ2-1; D is unclear. V dropped 3 bases and J dropped 0 bases, with 12 bases sitting between them. Germline V CDR1 and CDR2: DFQATT, SNEGSKA (reference sequence). This CDR3 is 15 amino acids long. This CDR3 reads CSASNSRRSYNEQFF. CDR3 DNA sequence: TGCAGTGCTAGTAATAGCAGACGCTCCTACAATGAGCAGTTCTTC.

The V and J genes are TRBV19 and TRBJ1-1; D not certain. The germline V gene has CDR1 LNHDA and CDR2 SQIVND (reference sequence). The germline V and J ends were trimmed by 10 bases and 0 bases, with 9 bases remaining between them. This CDR3 region has 12 residues. CDR3 sequence: CATGHVNTEAFF. The CDR3 DNA sequence: TGTGCCACTGGCCATGTGAACACTGAAGCTTTCTTT.

The CDR3 region is CASSPGTDNQPQHF. CDR3 nucleotide sequence: TGTGCCAGCAGCCCAGGGACAGATAATCAGCCCCAGCATTTT. The chain carries TRBV7-8 and TRBJ1-5; 7 nucleotides line up with TRBD1. CDR1 SGHVS and CDR2 FQNEAQ come from the germline V gene. The CDR3 is 14 amino acids. V lost 5 bases and J lost 4; bases outside the gene matches: 5.

J is TRBJ2-1 and V is TRBV6-2 or TRBV6-3; TRBD2 is a possible D gene (5 bases). Between the trimmed V and J ends, which lost 7 bases and 5 bases, there was a span of 18 bases. The CDR3 runs to 15 residues. Germline V gene sequence: CDR1 MNHEY, CDR2 SVGEGT. The CDR3 is CASTPRVLWDNEQFF. The CDR3 bases are TGTGCCAGCACCCCGAGGGTTCTCTGGGACAATGAGCAGTTCTTC.